The clone carrying this TCR beta chain occurred many times. This specimen belongs to a study of T cells in Graves' hyperthyroidism and ophthalmopathy. CDR1 and CDR2 (germline): SGHNT, YENEEA. This CDR3 spans 14 amino acids. V gave up 3 bases and J gave up 7 bases, with 12 bases separating them. Amplification yielded TCR beta CDR3 regions, with RNA transcripts as the source. The HTBI primer set served for first-round RT-PCR of the TCR CDR3. Each CDR3 protein is one row after TCRdb ran MiXCR on the multiplex PCR reads. Among roughly 240,000 distinct CDR3 sequences listed, about a sixth were seen once. Material: blood. This clonotype was sampled from a woman aged 18-30 years with Graves' ophthalmopathy. This rearrangement joins TRBV11-3 to TRBJ2-2, with a possible D match to TRBD1 (5 bases). The CDR3 reads CASSFPGFGGELFF. The CDR3 coding sequence is TGTGCCAGCAGCTTTCCAGGGTTTGGCGGGGAGCTGTTTTTT.